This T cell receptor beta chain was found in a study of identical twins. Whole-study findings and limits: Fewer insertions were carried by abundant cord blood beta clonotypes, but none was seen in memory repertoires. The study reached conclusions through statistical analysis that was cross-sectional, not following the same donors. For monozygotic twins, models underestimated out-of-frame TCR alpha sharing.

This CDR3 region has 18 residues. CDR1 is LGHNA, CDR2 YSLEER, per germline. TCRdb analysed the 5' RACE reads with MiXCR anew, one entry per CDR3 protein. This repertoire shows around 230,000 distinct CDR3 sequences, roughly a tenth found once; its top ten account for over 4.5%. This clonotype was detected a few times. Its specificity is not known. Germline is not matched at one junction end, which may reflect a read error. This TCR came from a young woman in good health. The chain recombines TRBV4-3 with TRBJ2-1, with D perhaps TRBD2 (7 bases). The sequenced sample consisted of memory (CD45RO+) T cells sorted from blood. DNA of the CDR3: TGCGCCAGCAGCCAAGAAGGGTACAGGGAGGGGTGGGCCAATCAGCAGTTCTTC. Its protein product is CASSQEGYREGWANQQFF.